Listed below are T cell receptor beta chains from one sample, sequenced in a study of patients and donors after allogeneic stem cell transplantation. TCRdb analysed the RT-PCR reads with MiXCR anew, one entry per CDR3 protein. The top ten clones hold 6.5% to 7.5% of a sample with approximately 410,000 distinct CDR3 sequences, 16% of them seen once. The specimen sequenced was blood, either unsorted or a sorted T cell fraction (not recorded which). The receptors were sampled from a human donor who was either an allogeneic HSCT recipient or a stem cell or donor lymphocyte infusion donor (not recorded which). It is not recorded whose cells these are; they may come from a transplant donor. CDR3s leave out the opening cysteine and the closing phenylalanine or tryptophan. Each record gives: D gene, V gene, CDR3 protein. D genes are given only for firm matches.

d_gene: NA
v_gene: TRBV27
CDR3aa: ASSYLGQSGEQY

d_gene: NA
v_gene: TRBV5-1
CDR3aa: ASSLVRQTGYEQY

d_gene: TRBD1
v_gene: TRBV24-1
CDR3aa: ATSDSRQGMNTEAF

d_gene: NA
v_gene: TRBV30
CDR3aa: AWSVMQTYEQY

d_gene: NA
v_gene: TRBV7-2
CDR3aa: ASSFGFATEAF

d_gene: NA
v_gene: TRBV24-1
CDR3aa: ATREGVTDTQY

d_gene: TRBD1
v_gene: TRBV2
CDR3aa: ASWEQGRGEAF

d_gene: TRBD2
v_gene: TRBV7-2
CDR3aa: ASSSGLAGRPYEQY

d_gene: TRBD1
v_gene: TRBV18
CDR3aa: ASSPPQKGQGRYGYT

d_gene: NA
v_gene: TRBV2
CDR3aa: ASSAGKQPQH

d_gene: TRBD1
v_gene: TRBV25-1
CDR3aa: ASSELDRAEIYGYT

d_gene: NA
v_gene: TRBV10-3
CDR3aa: AISARGDTEAF

d_gene: NA
v_gene: TRBV20-1
CDR3aa: SARQKETQY

d_gene: NA
v_gene: TRBV6-2/TRBV6-3
CDR3aa: ASSVRGGAYYNEQF

d_gene: TRBD2
v_gene: TRBV10-2
CDR3aa: ASSAAGLAGPDTQY

d_gene: TRBD1
v_gene: TRBV7-2
CDR3aa: ASSLALGQGYLIYNEQF

d_gene: NA
v_gene: TRBV4-2
CDR3aa: ASSQSSAAGGANVLT

d_gene: NA
v_gene: TRBV7-8
CDR3aa: ASSLRRTVYNEQF

d_gene: NA
v_gene: TRBV27
CDR3aa: ASSFWHPDTQY

d_gene: NA
v_gene: TRBV6-5
CDR3aa: ASRRGETQY

d_gene: TRBD1
v_gene: TRBV6-2/TRBV6-3
CDR3aa: ASNFRQGAFSGETQY

d_gene: NA
v_gene: TRBV20-1
CDR3aa: SAGPYEQY

d_gene: TRBD2
v_gene: TRBV20-1
CDR3aa: RGTSGRRLEQF

d_gene: TRBD1
v_gene: TRBV7-9
CDR3aa: ASSLNLDRADEQY

d_gene: NA
v_gene: TRBV19
CDR3aa: ASSLRYGQF

d_gene: NA
v_gene: TRBV5-1
CDR3aa: ASSSNGRFMDSI

d_gene: NA
v_gene: TRBV10-3
CDR3aa: AISELTSSYEQY

d_gene: TRBD2
v_gene: TRBV9
CDR3aa: ASSVEGLAGNEQF

d_gene: TRBD1
v_gene: TRBV5-1
CDR3aa: ASSLGQGAFTKSNQPQH

d_gene: NA
v_gene: TRBV6-9
CDR3aa: ASSYWDEQY

d_gene: NA
v_gene: TRBV4-1
CDR3aa: ASSHPGTLNYGYT

d_gene: NA
v_gene: TRBV20-1
CDR3aa: SARVEDGAIGKLF

d_gene: NA
v_gene: TRBV2
CDR3aa: ASSEALTGELF

d_gene: NA
v_gene: TRBV9
CDR3aa: ASSVEANSYNEQF

d_gene: NA
v_gene: TRBV19
CDR3aa: ASSINRAHGELF

d_gene: NA
v_gene: TRBV7-2
CDR3aa: ASSLWPGYTYEQY

d_gene: TRBD1
v_gene: TRBV6-1
CDR3aa: ASILGQGNTEAF

d_gene: NA
v_gene: TRBV20-1
CDR3aa: SALPTTRWTEAF

d_gene: NA
v_gene: TRBV5-1
CDR3aa: ASSLIFEGNYGYT

d_gene: TRBD2
v_gene: TRBV12-3/TRBV12-4
CDR3aa: ASSSPLAGAYNEQF

d_gene: NA
v_gene: TRBV12-3/TRBV12-4
CDR3aa: ASSLAQMTRN

d_gene: NA
v_gene: TRBV13
CDR3aa: ASSYRMRNRPGNTIY

d_gene: NA
v_gene: TRBV4-1
CDR3aa: ASSQPGASPEAF

d_gene: TRBD2
v_gene: TRBV3-1
CDR3aa: ASSSSGGPYNEQF

d_gene: TRBD2
v_gene: TRBV19
CDR3aa: ATTPSRGGFTDTQY

d_gene: TRBD2
v_gene: TRBV20-1
CDR3aa: SALNGGSYEQY

d_gene: NA
v_gene: TRBV19
CDR3aa: ARNSPLH

d_gene: NA
v_gene: TRBV6-5
CDR3aa: ASSYPARGNYGYT